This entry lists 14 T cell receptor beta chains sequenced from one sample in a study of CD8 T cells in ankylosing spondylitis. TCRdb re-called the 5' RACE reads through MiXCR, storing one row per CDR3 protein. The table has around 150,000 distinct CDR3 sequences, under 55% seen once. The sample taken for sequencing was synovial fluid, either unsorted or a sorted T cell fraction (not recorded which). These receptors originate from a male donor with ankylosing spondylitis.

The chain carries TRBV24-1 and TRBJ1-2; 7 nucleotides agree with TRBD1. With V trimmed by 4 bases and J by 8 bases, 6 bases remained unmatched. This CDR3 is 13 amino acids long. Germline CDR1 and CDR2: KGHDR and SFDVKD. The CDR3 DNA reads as TGTGCCACCAGTGAAGCGACAGGGCGCGGCTACACCTTC. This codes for CATSEATGRGYTF.

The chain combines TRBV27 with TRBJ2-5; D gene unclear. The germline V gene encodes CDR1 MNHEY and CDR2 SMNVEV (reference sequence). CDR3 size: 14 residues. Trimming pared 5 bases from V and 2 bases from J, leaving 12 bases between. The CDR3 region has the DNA TGTGCCAGCAGTCCGTTTGAGAGTCAAGAGACCCAGTACTTC. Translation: CASSPFESQETQYF.

The CDR3 DNA reads TGTGCCACCAGTGATGGCAGGGGCGCCCAGCCCCAGCATTTT. It translates to CATSDGRGAQPQHF. The J gene is TRBJ1-5, the V gene TRBV24-1, with D perhaps TRBD1 (6 bases). This CDR3 contains 14 residues. The V gene's germline CDR1 is KGHDR and CDR2 SFDVKD. Trimming removed 3 bases from V and 7 bases from J, with 12 bases in between.

CDR3 sequence reads: CASSLEGSAPYGYTF. The CDR3 nucleotides read TGCGCCAGCAGCTTAGAAGGGAGCGCTCCGTATGGCTACACCTTC. The chain couples TRBV5-1 to TRBJ1-2; D unclear. V was trimmed by 2 bases and J by 5 bases, leaving 16 bases between them. The CDR3 spans 15 residues. CDR1 SGHRS and CDR2 YFSETQ come from the germline V gene.

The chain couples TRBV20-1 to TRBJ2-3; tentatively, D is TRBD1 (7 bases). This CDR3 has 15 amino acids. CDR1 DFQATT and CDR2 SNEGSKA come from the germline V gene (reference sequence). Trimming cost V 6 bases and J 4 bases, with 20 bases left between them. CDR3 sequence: CSAREGQGDSDTQYF. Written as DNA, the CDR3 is TGCAGTGCCAGGGAAGGGCAGGGGGACTCAGATACGCAGTATTTT.

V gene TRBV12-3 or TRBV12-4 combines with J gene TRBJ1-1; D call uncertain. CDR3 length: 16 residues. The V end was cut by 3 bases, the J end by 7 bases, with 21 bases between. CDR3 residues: CASSLSGTRDLGEAFF. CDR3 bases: TGTGCCAGCAGTTTGTCTGGCACCCGGGATCTGGGTGAAGCTTTCTTT.

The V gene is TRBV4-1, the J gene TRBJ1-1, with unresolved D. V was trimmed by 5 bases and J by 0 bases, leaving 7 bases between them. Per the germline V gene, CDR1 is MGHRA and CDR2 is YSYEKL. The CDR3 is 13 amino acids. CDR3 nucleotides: TGCGCCAGCAGCATCAGCCTGAACACTGAAGCTTTCTTT. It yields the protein CASSISLNTEAFF.

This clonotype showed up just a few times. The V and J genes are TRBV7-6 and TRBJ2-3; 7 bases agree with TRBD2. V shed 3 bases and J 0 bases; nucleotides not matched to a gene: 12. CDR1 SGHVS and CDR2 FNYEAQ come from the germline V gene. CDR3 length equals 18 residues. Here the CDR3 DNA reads TGTGCCAGCAGCTTGGGGGGAGGGCCTCCCCCTAGCACAGATACGCAGTATTTT. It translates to CASSLGGGPPPSTDTQYF. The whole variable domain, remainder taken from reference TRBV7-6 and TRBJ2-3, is GAGVSQSPRYKVTKRGQDVALRCDPISGHVSLYWYRQALGQGPEFLTYFNYEAQQDKSGLPNDRFSAERPEGSISTLTIQRTEQRDSAMYRCASSLGGGPPPSTDTQYFGPGTRLTVL.

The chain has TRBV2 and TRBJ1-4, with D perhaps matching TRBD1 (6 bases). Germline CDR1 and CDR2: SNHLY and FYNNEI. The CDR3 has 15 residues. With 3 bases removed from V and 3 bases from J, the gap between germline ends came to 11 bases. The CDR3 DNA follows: TGTGCCAGCAGTGATCAGGGGACGGCTAATGAAAAACTGTTTTTT. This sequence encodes CASSDQGTANEKLFF.

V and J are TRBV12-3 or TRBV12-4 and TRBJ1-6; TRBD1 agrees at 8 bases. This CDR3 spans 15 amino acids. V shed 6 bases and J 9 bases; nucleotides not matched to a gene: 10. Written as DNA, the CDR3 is TGTGCCAGCAGGCAGGGACAGGTGTTTAGTTCACCCCTCCACTTT. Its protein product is CASRQGQVFSSPLHF.

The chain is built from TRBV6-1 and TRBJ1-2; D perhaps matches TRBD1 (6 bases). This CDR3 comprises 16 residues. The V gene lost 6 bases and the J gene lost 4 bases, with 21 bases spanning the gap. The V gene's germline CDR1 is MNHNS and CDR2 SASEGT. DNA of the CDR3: TGTGCCAGCAGACCGGGGAGGGGGGGCGCCGTCTATGGCTACACCTTC. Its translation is CASRPGRGGAVYGYTF.

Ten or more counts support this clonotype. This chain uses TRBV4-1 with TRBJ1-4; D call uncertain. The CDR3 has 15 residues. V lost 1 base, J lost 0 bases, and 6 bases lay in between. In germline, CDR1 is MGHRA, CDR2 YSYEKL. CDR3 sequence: CASSQASATNEKLFF. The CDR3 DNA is TGCGCCAGCAGCCAAGCGTCGGCAACTAATGAAAAACTGTTTTTT.

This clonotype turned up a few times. CDR3 in amino acids: CASSILAGGSYEQYF. CDR3 coding DNA: TGTGCCAGCAGTATACTAGCGGGAGGGTCCTACGAGCAGTACTTC. The V call is TRBV6-2 or TRBV6-3, the J call TRBJ2-7; 13 bases fit TRBD2. CDR1 is MNHEY, CDR2 SVGEGT, per germline. CDR3 length: 15 residues. The V gene end was trimmed by 5 bases and the J gene end by 1 base; junction bases not matched to a gene: 2.

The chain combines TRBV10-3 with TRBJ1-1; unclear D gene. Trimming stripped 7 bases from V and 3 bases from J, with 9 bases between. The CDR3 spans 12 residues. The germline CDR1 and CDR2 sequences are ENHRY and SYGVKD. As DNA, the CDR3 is TGTGCCATCAAACGACCTTACACTGAAGCTTTCTTT. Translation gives CAIKRPYTEAFF.